Sequencing of this T cell receptor (beta chain) was carried out in a study of beta chain features in type 1 diabetes. Overall study results and limits: The study found fewer insertions and more deletions at VDJ junctions in type 1 diabetes patients. Shorter TCRB CDR3s, moderately but significantly so, marked every one of the four CD4+ subsets in Type 1 diabetes patients.

The isolated RNA, all of it, was reverse transcribed, so expressed TCRB transcripts were what got sequenced. Each sample of naive, central memory or regulatory T cells had, on average, roughly 3.4 million reads. Some clones are missing from TCRdb's copy, which holds only in-frame ones; the method was immunoSEQ multiplex PCR. Seen here are about 160,000 clones, about 9% observed once, and the top ten hold around 0.5%. This clone was detected only a few times. Its specificity is unknown. Sorting of CD4+ naive, central memory, regulatory and stem cell-like memory cells was performed via CD45RO/CCR7/CD25/CD127/CD95/CD27. CDR3 size: 13 residues. V was pared by 3 bases and J by 0 bases, with 4 bases between. In germline, CDR1 is SGDLS, CDR2 YYNGEE.

What was sequenced was central memory CD4+ T cells from blood. This rearrangement joins TRBV9 to TRBJ1-3, with D unclear. The source is a woman in her late teens or twenties with type 1 diabetes. CDR3 amino acids: CASSGYSGNTIYF. Written as DNA, the CDR3 is TGTGCCAGCAGCGGTTACTCTGGAAACACCATATATTTT.